This is a list of T cell receptor beta chains from one sample in a study of human T cells and chemical hapten exposure. TCRdb reanalysed the RACE reads using MiXCR and keeps one entry per CDR3 protein. This table has about 270,000 distinct CDR3 sequences, over 7.5% appearing once. The starting material was whole blood, obtained in connection with sensitization to the hapten diphenylcyclopropenone (DPC). The receptors were sampled from a man aged 18 to 29 with alopecia areata. Some clones in this sample may be carry-over from other donors' samples. Each CDR3 is given with its conserved first and last residue. D genes are given only for firm matches. Part of the rows lack a size; the others show once, few, many or a class for expanded clones.

D gene,V gene,J gene,clone size,CDR3 DNA,CDR3 protein
NA,TRBV9,TRBJ1-4,NA,TGTGCCAGCAGCGTAGGGGATGCTAATGAAAAACTGTTTTTT,CASSVGDANEKLFF
NA,TRBV7-2,TRBJ2-3,NA,TGTGCCAGCAGCTTAGCCCGCCGGGGAGGTACGCAGTATTTT,CASSLARRGGTQYF
NA,TRBV2,TRBJ1-5,few,TGTGCCAGCAGTGGCGAGGTTACCGAGGATAGCAATCAGCCCCAGCATTTT,CASSGEVTEDSNQPQHF
NA,TRBV4-1,TRBJ2-4,few,TGCGCCAGCAGCCAAGAGCCCAATTGGGACATTCAGTACTTC,CASSQEPNWDIQYF
NA,TRBV12-3/TRBV12-4,TRBJ1-1,NA,TGTGCCAGCAGTCCTGGTGGGGGGCACACTGAAGCTTTCTTT,CASSPGGGHTEAFF
NA,TRBV6-2/TRBV6-3,TRBJ1-1,many,TGTGCCAGCAGGATAGGACCTGAAGCTTTCTTT,CASRIGPEAFF
NA,TRBV28,TRBJ2-5,few,TGTGCCAGCAGTTTGGGCAGGGAAGGAGAGACCCAGTACTTC,CASSLGREGETQYF
NA,TRBV28,TRBJ1-1,many,TGTGCCAGCAGTTACCCCAGGGAGGGAACTGAAGCTTTCTTT,CASSYPREGTEAFF
TRBD1,TRBV28,TRBJ2-5,NA,TGTGCCAGCAGTTCGACAGGGGGCGGAGGAGAGACCCAGTACTTC,CASSSTGGGGETQYF
TRBD1,TRBV28,TRBJ1-6,NA,TGTGCCAGCAGTGACAGGGATCATAATTCACCCCTCCACTTT,CASSDRDHNSPLHF
NA,TRBV12-5,TRBJ2-1,few,TGTGCTAGTGGTTTGGGAGTCTACAATGAGCAGTTCTTC,CASGLGVYNEQFF
TRBD1,TRBV7-2,TRBJ1-6,many,TGTGCCAGCATGGAGACAGGGGGTTCACCCCTCCACTTT,CASMETGGSPLHF
TRBD2,TRBV4-1,TRBJ2-1,NA,TGCGCCAGCAGCCAACCACTAGCGGGGGGCTACAATGAGCAGTTCTTC,CASSQPLAGGYNEQFF
NA,TRBV10-3,TRBJ2-1,few,TGTGCCATCAGTGAGTACTACAGCAATGAGCAGTTCTTC,CAISEYYSNEQFF
TRBD1,TRBV12-3/TRBV12-4,TRBJ1-5,NA,TGTGCCAGCAGTCCACGGACAGGGTTAGCAGTCCAGCCCCAGCATTTT,CASSPRTGLAVQPQHF
TRBD1,TRBV7-9,TRBJ2-5,few,TGTGCCAGCAGCTTAAGGGACAGGCGGGTGACCCAGTACTTC,CASSLRDRRVTQYF
TRBD2,TRBV7-9,TRBJ2-1,NA,TGTGCCAGCAGCTCCACTTTCGGACTAGCGGGGGATCAGTTCTTC,CASSSTFGLAGDQFF
TRBD1,TRBV5-1,TRBJ1-1,NA,TGCGCCAGCAGCTTGGAACAGGGGCGTACCACTGAAGCTTTCTTT,CASSLEQGRTTEAFF
NA,TRBV20-1,TRBJ2-3,NA,TGCAGTGCTAGGCCCGAAGATACGCAGTATTTT,CSARPEDTQYF
NA,TRBV27,TRBJ2-2,few,TGTGCCAGCACCACAGTCCCGGGGTACACCGGGGAGCTGTTTTTT,CASTTVPGYTGELFF
NA,TRBV7-8,TRBJ1-2,few,TGTGCCAGCAGCCCCCTGGGCTCAGTGGGCTACACCTTC,CASSPLGSVGYTF
NA,TRBV5-6,TRBJ2-2,NA,TGTGCCAGCAGCTTGGGGACAACGAACACCGGGGAGCTGTTTTTT,CASSLGTTNTGELFF